A single sample gave rise to the 18 T cell receptor beta chains below, sequenced in a study of blood T cell repertoires in COVID-19. Sequencing was performed with immunoSEQ multiplex PCR; in TCRdb, only in-frame clones are kept and a portion is missing. The table has around 150,000 clones, roughly 81% seen once; the top ten hold 0.85% to 1.2%. Sequenced: peripheral blood. Receptors were obtained from a man aged 35-49 years with acute or convalescent COVID-19.

The chain carries TRBV7-2 and TRBJ1-6; weak D call: TRBD1 (6 bases). Germline CDR1 reads SGHTA; CDR2 reads FQGNSA. Trimming removed 3 bases from V and 12 bases from J, with 12 bases in between. This CDR3 comprises 13 residues. CDR3 bases: TGTGCCAGCAGCTTCCAACAGGGTTTACCCCTCCACTTT. Amino acid sequence: CASSFQQGLPLHF.

The rearrangement joins TRBV9 to TRBJ2-1; TRBD2 aligns across 9 bases. J was trimmed by 7 bases and V by 2 bases; bases with no gene match: 7. CDR3 length: 15 amino acids. Germline loops: CDR1 SGDLS, CDR2 YYNGEE. The DNA of the CDR3 is TGTGCCAGCAGCGTGGCGGGGGGGCCCAAGAATGAGCAGTTCTTC. Residues: CASSVAGGPKNEQFF.

Only a few counts were recorded for this clone. The chain has TRBV6-5 and TRBJ1-2; D gene ambiguous. V was cut by 8 bases and J by 8 bases, with 15 bases left in between. CDR1 is MNHEY and CDR2 is SVGAGI in the germline V gene. The CDR3 is made up of 12 amino acids. CDR3 sequence (DNA): TGTGCCAGCGCCGACCGGGGATTCGGCTACACCTTC. This sequence encodes CASADRGFGYTF.

The chain has TRBV10-1 and TRBJ1-2, with a tentative D call TRBD1 (6 bases). This CDR3 contains 12 residues. Trimming left V 0 bases short and J 10 bases short, with 9 bases between. CDR1 is WNHNN and CDR2 is SYGVQD in the germline V gene (reference sequence). The CDR3 DNA reads as TGCGCCAGCAGTGAGTCAAAGGGGGACTACACCTTC. This encodes CASSESKGDYTF.

The chain employs TRBV6-5 and TRBJ1-6; D gene uncertain. V was clipped by 5 bases and J by 8 bases, with 16 bases between them. Germline CDR1 and CDR2: MNHEY and SVGAGI. This CDR3 is 15 amino acids long. The CDR3 sequence is CASSPEAVGDSPLHF. The CDR3 bases are TGTGCCAGCAGTCCTGAGGCGGTCGGCGATTCACCCCTCCACTTT.

This clone was recorded a few times. The V and J genes are TRBV7-2 and TRBJ1-1; D might be TRBD1 (6 bases). Germline V gene data show CDR1 as SGHTA and CDR2 as FQGNSA. Trimming left V 4 bases short and J 12 bases short, with 18 bases between. CDR3 length equals 13 residues. Here the CDR3 reads CASSYNRESATFF. CDR3 in DNA: TGTGCCAGCAGCTACAACAGGGAATCAGCTACTTTCTTT.

This clone was seen a single time. The chain employs TRBV2 and TRBJ2-1; no definite D call. The CDR3 has 14 residues. CDR1 and CDR2 from the germline V gene are SNHLY and FYNNEI. Trimming pared 4 bases from V and 7 bases from J, leaving 14 bases between. The CDR3 DNA follows: TGTGCCAGCAGTGGGTCGGGTGTCACTAATGAGCAGTTCTTC. It specifies CASSGSGVTNEQFF.

The chain combines TRBV5-1 with TRBJ1-5, with D possibly being TRBD1 (5 bases). The CDR3 contains 14 residues. Trimming took 5 bases from V and 4 from J, leaving 13 bases between them. Germline lookup yields CDR1 SGHRS and CDR2 YFSETQ. The CDR3 DNA is TGCGCCAGCAGACCGGGACTGCTTAATCAGCCCCAGCATTTT. Its protein product is CASRPGLLNQPQHF. The full variable domain, with the rest looked up from reference TRBV5-1 and TRBJ1-5, is KAGVTQTPRYLIKTRGQQVTLSCSPISGHRSVSWYQQTPGQGLQFLFEYFSETQRNKGNFPGRFSGRQFSNSRSEMNVSTLELGDSALYLCASRPGLLNQPQHFGDGTRLSIL.

The chain joins TRBV5-1 to TRBJ1-1; the D gene is possibly TRBD1 (5 bases). Germline loops: CDR1 SGHRS, CDR2 YFSETQ. Trimming took off 0 bases at V and 7 bases at J, with 10 bases between the two ends. The CDR3 loop spans 13 amino acids. The CDR3 DNA reads as TGCGCCAGCAGCTTGGAATGGGGCGGTGAAGCTTTCTTT. Amino acid sequence: CASSLEWGGEAFF. Looking up the rest from reference TRBV5-1 and TRBJ1-1 gives the full variable domain: KAGVTQTPRYLIKTRGQQVTLSCSPISGHRSVSWYQQTPGQGLQFLFEYFSETQRNKGNFPGRFSGRQFSNSRSEMNVSTLELGDSALYLCASSLEWGGEAFFGQGTRLTVV.

The chain links TRBV5-6 to TRBJ1-2; TRBD1 is a possible D gene (5 bases). CDR1 and CDR2 from the germline V gene are SGHDT and YYEEEE. The V gene lost 3 bases and the J gene lost 3 bases, with 9 bases spanning the gap. The CDR3 totals 13 residues. This CDR3 is CASSSDRDYGYTF. DNA of the CDR3: TGTGCCAGCAGCTCCGACAGAGACTATGGCTACACCTTC. The full variable domain, completed using reference TRBV5-6 and TRBJ1-2, is DAGVTQSPTHLIKTRGQQVTLRCSPKSGHDTVSWYQQALGQGPQFIFQYYEEEERQRGNFPDRFSGHQFPNYSSELNVNALLLGDSALYLCASSSDRDYGYTFGSGTRLTVV.

The chain couples TRBV9 to TRBJ2-1; 9 nucleotides agree with TRBD2. CDR3 size: 16 residues. Trimming at V came to 4 bases and at J to 5 bases, leaving 10 bases not matched to a gene. The V gene's germline CDR1 is SGDLS and CDR2 YYNGEE. CDR3 DNA sequence: TGTGCCAGCAGCCCTGGAGTCGCGGGGGGGGACAATGAGCAGTTCTTC. As protein: CASSPGVAGGDNEQFF. The complete variable domain, with remaining parts taken from reference TRBV9 and TRBJ2-1, reads DSGVTQTPKHLITATGQRVTLRCSPRSGDLSVYWYQQSLDQGLQFLIQYYNGEERAKGNILERFSAQQFPDLHSELNLSSLELGDSALYFCASSPGVAGGDNEQFFGPGTRLTVL.

This chain uses TRBV7-8 with TRBJ2-7, with D unclear. The CDR3 has 14 amino acids. V was trimmed by 4 bases and J by 2 bases, leaving 12 bases between them. Germline loops: CDR1 SGHVS, CDR2 FQNEAQ. CDR3 bases: TGTGCCAGCAGCTCAGGAATTCCTGCCTACGAGCAGTACTTC. It translates to CASSSGIPAYEQYF.

Concerning this clone: The germline gene is not matched at one end of the junction; a read error may be the cause. This sample includes further DNA sequences coding for the same CDR3. This chain uses TRBV6-2 or TRBV6-3 with TRBJ1-1, with D possibly matching TRBD1 (6 bases). Germline lookup yields CDR1 MNHEY and CDR2 SVGEGT. The CDR3 is 15 amino acids. The CDR3 DNA sequence: TGTGCCAGTAGTTACTCGGGCAGGGGATCCACTGAAGCTTTCTTT. This codes for CASSYSGRGSTEAFF.

This chain uses TRBV7-2 with TRBJ1-1; 7 positions agree with TRBD1. CDR1 and CDR2 (germline): SGHTA, FQGNSA. J lost 4 bases, V lost 3 bases, and 5 bases had no gene match. The CDR3 has 14 amino acids. The CDR3 spells CASSFDPGGTEAFF. The DNA for the CDR3 is TGTGCCAGCAGCTTCGACCCAGGGGGCACTGAAGCTTTCTTT.

The chain combines TRBV5-1 with TRBJ1-4, with a possible D match to TRBD1 (6 bases). Germline V gives CDR1 SGHRS, CDR2 YFSETQ. Trimming pared 1 base from V and 6 bases from J, leaving 34 bases between. The CDR3 is 22 residues long. CDR3 sequence: CASSLFYRESTSAQIPDEKLFF. The DNA of the CDR3 is TGCGCCAGCAGCTTGTTTTACAGGGAAAGCACATCAGCACAAATTCCGGATGAAAAACTGTTTTTT.

This sequence joins TRBV6-4 and TRBJ1-4; unclear D gene. The CDR3 has 16 amino acids. V was trimmed by 5 bases and J by 1 base, leaving 14 bases between them. The germline CDR1 and CDR2 sequences are MRHNA and SNTAGT. Written as DNA, the CDR3 is TGTGCCAGCAGTCCACTCCGGGGAGTAACTAATGAAAAACTGTTTTTT. Protein product: CASSPLRGVTNEKLFF.

This clone was recorded a few times. The V call is TRBV7-3, the J call TRBJ2-2; D remains ambiguous. Trimming took off 6 bases at V and 7 bases at J, with 12 bases between the two ends. The CDR3 has 13 residues. Germline V gene sequence: CDR1 SGHTA, CDR2 FQGTGA. The CDR3 bases are TGTGCCAGCAGTCGCAATCTAGGCGGGGAGCTGTTTTTT. The encoded protein is CASSRNLGGELFF.

This clone showed up just a few times. The genes are TRBV7-2 and TRBJ1-5; TRBD1 matches 8 bases. The ends lost 1 base at V and 5 bases at J; junction bases unmatched: 7. The CDR3 runs to 16 residues. Germline V gives CDR1 SGHTA, CDR2 FQGNSA. CDR3 nucleotide sequence: TGTGCCAGCAGCTTAGGAGCAGGGGGCTTCTATCAGCCCCAGCATTTT. Translation: CASSLGAGGFYQPQHF. The full variable domain, its missing parts supplied by reference TRBV7-2 and TRBJ1-5, is GAGVSQSPSNKVTEKGKDVELRCDPISGHTALYWYRQSLGQGLEFLIYFQGNSAPDKSGLPSDRFSAERTGGSVSTLTIQRTQQEDSAVYLCASSLGAGGFYQPQHFGDGTRLSIL.